This TCR beta chain was sequenced in a study of CD8+CD57+ T cells in acquired aplastic anemia. About the research overall: Sorted cells (CD4+ and CD8+) yielded DNA amounts that averaged about 2.9 ug. The study, taken as a whole, reports: Between patients and controls, CD8+ Simpson's diversity did not vary significantly. Overlapping CD8+ CDR3 repertoires of patients and controls contained under 35 shared sequences.

Genomic DNA provided the template from which TCR beta VDJ and CDR3 profiles were obtained. Each CDR3 protein gets one entry after TCRdb re-called the reads with MiXCR. This repertoire shows more than 150,000 distinct CDR3 sequences, 48% found once; its top ten account for roughly 13%. Ten or more counts support this clonotype. Antigen: not known. The CDR3 contains 14 residues. V was trimmed by 4 bases and J by 7 bases, leaving 15 bases between them. CDR1 and CDR2 from the germline V gene are SGHRS and YFSETQ. Patients included in sequencing had previously demonstrated CD8+CD57+ cell expansion by flow cytometry. There were no patients without severe acquired aplastic anemia.

The TCR was taken from a human donor with aplastic anemia. Sequenced material: sorted CD4+, CD8+, or CD8+CD57+ T cells (not recorded which) from PBMCs. This chain joins TRBV5-1 and TRBJ1-5, with D possibly being TRBD1 (5 bases). The chain's CDR3 is CASSQGHGEQPQHF. The CDR3 nucleotides read TGCGCCAGCAGCCAGGGTCATGGAGAACAGCCCCAGCATTTT.